These 32 T cell receptor beta chains share one sample of origin, sequenced in a study of OX40 agonist ivuxolimab in advanced cancers. Some clones are missing from TCRdb's copy, which holds only in-frame ones; the method was immunoSEQ multiplex PCR. The table lists under 80,000 clones, 88% of them singletons. Source: CD4+ or CD8+ T cells sorted from blood, taken in a trial of the OX40 agonist ivuxolimab. The receptors derive from an adult with an advanced solid tumor such as melanoma, head and neck, liver or kidney cancer.

The chain couples TRBV5-1 to TRBJ2-5, with D tentatively TRBD2 (5 bases). V dropped 5 bases and J dropped 2 bases, with 19 bases sitting between them. This CDR3 region has 16 residues. Germline V gene data show CDR1 as SGHRS and CDR2 as YFSETQ. In nucleotides, the CDR3 is TGCGCCAGCAGTCTGGACGGGGTGCTCATACAAGAGACCCAGTACTTC. Protein product: CASSLDGVLIQETQYF.

CDR3 DNA sequence: TGTGCCTGGGAGGGGGATCGTTCACCCCTCCACTTT. It yields the protein CAWEGDRSPLHF. The rearrangement uses TRBV30 and TRBJ1-6; possible D gene TRBD1, 6 bases. V lost 5 bases, J lost 9 bases, and 11 bases lay in between. The CDR3 runs to 12 residues. Germline CDR1 GTSNPN, CDR2 SVGIG (reference sequence).

This chain connects TRBV7-9 to TRBJ2-3, with 10 bases lining up with TRBD1. V shed 4 bases, J shed 1 base, and the junction held 2 bases outside the gene matches. This CDR3 region has 15 residues. Germline lookup yields CDR1 SEHNR and CDR2 FQNEAQ (reference sequence). CDR3 sequence (DNA): TGTGCCAGCAGCTCCGGACAGGGGGGCACAGATACGCAGTATTTT. Translated: CASSSGQGGTDTQYF.

V is TRBV28 and J is TRBJ1-5; D is possibly TRBD1 (6 bases). The CDR3 covers 16 residues. V was cut by 6 bases and J by 3 bases, with 18 bases left in between. Germline loops: CDR1 MDHEN, CDR2 SYDVKM. The CDR3 sequence is CASSTLKGGSNQPQHF. The CDR3 DNA follows: TGTGCCAGCAGCACCCTAAAGGGGGGATCCAATCAGCCCCAGCATTTT.

The gene calls are TRBV7-6 and TRBJ2-2; the D is unclear. The CDR3 is 14 amino acids. V lost 0 bases and J 6 bases, leaving 8 bases between the germline ends. Germline V gene lookup returns CDR1 SGHVS and CDR2 FNYEAQ. The CDR3 bases are TGTGCCAGCAGCTTAGCGACGGTAGCCGGGGAGCTGTTTTTT. Its translation is CASSLATVAGELFF.

This clone was seen once. V and J are TRBV9 and TRBJ1-1; D is possibly TRBD1 (6 bases). The CDR3 loop spans 13 amino acids. The V end lost 0 bases, the J end lost 5 bases, and 8 bases lay between the germline ends. Germline assignment: CDR1 SGDLS and CDR2 YYNGEE. The CDR3 sequence is CASSVEGETEAFF. In DNA form, the CDR3 reads TGTGCCAGCAGCGTAGAGGGGGAAACTGAAGCTTTCTTT.

This clone showed up just a few times. The V and J genes are TRBV6-6 and TRBJ1-5; TRBD1 agrees at 12 bases. The CDR3 covers 14 residues. Germline V gene sequence: CDR1 MNHNY, CDR2 SVGAGI (reference sequence). The trim removed 2 bases at V and 9 bases at J, leaving 2 bases unmatched. The CDR3 DNA reads TGTGCCAGCAGTTACGGGACAGGGGGCCTGCCCCAGCATTTT. Amino acid sequence: CASSYGTGGLPQHF.

V is TRBV18 and J is TRBJ1-4, with D possibly TRBD1 on 6 matching bases. Trimming stripped 3 bases from V and 0 bases from J, with 14 bases between. This CDR3 has 17 residues. Per the germline V gene, CDR1 is KGHSH and CDR2 is LQKENI. Here the CDR3 DNA reads TGTGCCAGCTCACCCCGCACAGGGTTTGCAACTAATGAAAAACTGTTTTTT. It translates to CASSPRTGFATNEKLFF.

The rearrangement uses TRBV5-1 and TRBJ2-5; D is perhaps TRBD1 (6 bases). The V end lost 2 bases, the J end lost 2 bases, and 13 bases lay between the germline ends. Germline assignment: CDR1 SGHRS and CDR2 YFSETQ. The CDR3 is 15 amino acids. The CDR3 DNA sequence: TGCGCCAGCAGCTTATCCGACAGGCTGCAAGAGACCCAGTACTTC. Translated, it gives CASSLSDRLQETQYF.

The chain recombines TRBV30 with TRBJ2-7; TRBD1 aligns across 7 bases. Trimming cost V 0 bases and J 6 bases; bases outside gene matches: 5. Germline V gives CDR1 GTSNPN, CDR2 SVGIG (reference sequence). This CDR3 has 13 residues. DNA for the CDR3: TGTGCCTGGAGTGTCCAGGGGGTGGGCGAGCAGTACTTC. Translation gives CAWSVQGVGEQYF.

CDR3 in amino acids: CASSKPTGNKNIQYF. Written as DNA, the CDR3 is TGTGCCAGCAGCAAACCCACAGGGAACAAAAACATTCAGTACTTC. The chain uses TRBV25-1 and TRBJ2-4, with D possibly matching TRBD1 (6 bases). The CDR3 is 15 residues long. The germline gives CDR1 MGHDK, CDR2 SYGVNS. Trimming took 6 bases from V and 3 from J, leaving 15 bases between them.

This chain connects TRBV9 to TRBJ2-7, with TRBD2 matching 14 bases. The CDR3 has 15 residues. Per germline, CDR1 SGDLS and CDR2 YYNGEE. V lost 3 bases and J lost 7; bases outside the gene matches: 6. DNA for the CDR3: TGTGCCAGCAGCGGGGGACTAGCGGGAGTAGGAGAGCAGTACTTC. It specifies CASSGGLAGVGEQYF.

This sequence joins TRBV6-5 and TRBJ2-2, with 12 nucleotides matching TRBD1. Unmatched junction bases numbered 5, after V lost 6 bases and J lost 6 bases. CDR3 length: 15 residues. Germline CDR1 and CDR2: MNHEY and SVGAGI. CDR3 bases: TGTGCCAGCAGAGCGGGACAGGGGGCGTCCGGGGAGCTGTTTTTT. It specifies CASRAGQGASGELFF.

CDR3 DNA: TGTGCCAGCAGTGCCCGGCGGGGTCATCATCCTAATCAGCCCCAGCATTTT. Translated, it gives CASSARRGHHPNQPQHF. The chain combines TRBV2 with TRBJ1-5; D not resolved. The V and J ends lost 4 bases and 4 bases respectively, with 20 bases between them. The CDR3 consists of 17 residues. Germline V gene lookup returns CDR1 SNHLY and CDR2 FYNNEI. Full variable domain (rest looked up from reference TRBV2 and TRBJ1-5): EPEVTQTPSHQVTQMGQEVILRCVPISNHLYFYWYRQILGQKVEFLVSFYNNEISEKSEIFDDQFSVERPDGSNFTLKIRSTKLEDSAMYFCASSARRGHHPNQPQHFGDGTRLSIL.

This clone was detected only once. The chain couples TRBV5-1 to TRBJ1-5; D may be TRBD1 (6 bases). V was trimmed by 2 bases and J by 8 bases, leaving 11 bases between them. The CDR3 is 13 amino acids. Germline loops: CDR1 SGHRS, CDR2 YFSETQ. The DNA for the CDR3 is TGCGCCAGCAGCTTATTGAGGGGGGAGCCCCAGCATTTT. Translated, it gives CASSLLRGEPQHF.

This clone came up once. This chain links TRBV6-5 with TRBJ2-5; a weak D match, TRBD2 (5 bases). Trimming shortened V by 0 bases and J by 9 bases, and 14 bases separated the two germline ends. The CDR3 covers 14 residues. Germline assignment: CDR1 MNHEY and CDR2 SVGAGI. The CDR3, as DNA: TGTGCCAGCAGTTACTCTCCCGCAACCGGGGCCCAGTACTTC. This gives the protein CASSYSPATGAQYF.

CDR3 amino acids: CASSYSGQGTGNTIYF. The DNA for the CDR3 is TGTGCCAGCAGTTACTCGGGGCAGGGAACTGGAAACACCATATATTTT. The genes are TRBV6-5 and TRBJ1-3; D may be TRBD1 (5 bases). The CDR3 has 16 amino acids. In germline, CDR1 is MNHEY, CDR2 SVGAGI. Between the trimmed V and J ends, which lost 0 bases and 2 bases, there was a span of 11 bases.

This clone was observed a few times. CDR3 in DNA: TGTGCCAGCAGCTTAAGAACTAGCGGGACCAATGAGCAGTTCTTC. It codes for CASSLRTSGTNEQFF. The rearrangement uses TRBV7-2 and TRBJ2-1; 10 bases fit TRBD2. The CDR3 spans 15 residues. Germline V lookup: CDR1 SGHTA, CDR2 FQGNSA. With 2 bases clipped from V and 6 bases from J, the junction kept 4 bases outside the gene matches.

J is TRBJ2-5 and V is TRBV19; 7 bases line up with TRBD1. There are 15 residues in the CDR3. CDR1 is LNHDA and CDR2 is SQIVND in the germline V gene (reference sequence). V trimming: 6 bases; J trimming: 2 bases; junction bases outside the gene matches: 9. CDR3 sequence: CASSSSGTVQETQYF. Here the CDR3 DNA reads TGTGCCAGTAGCAGTTCCGGGACAGTTCAAGAGACCCAGTACTTC.

This clone has more than one count but fewer than ten. The V call is TRBV10-3, the J call TRBJ1-1; TRBD1 matches 8 bases. V gave up 6 bases and J gave up 5 bases; unmatched junction bases: 8. The CDR3 totals 14 residues. CDR1 and CDR2 (germline): ENHRY, SYGVKD. CDR3 DNA sequence: TGTGCCATCAGGAAGGACAGGGTGGGGACTGAAGCTTTCTTT. It yields the protein CAIRKDRVGTEAFF.

V and J are TRBV2 and TRBJ1-5, with TRBD1 matching over 9 bases. J lost 3 bases, V lost 6 bases, and 6 bases had no gene match. Germline CDR1 is SNHLY and CDR2 is FYNNEI. The CDR3 runs to 15 residues. The CDR3 loop is CASRETGGDNQPQHF. In DNA, the CDR3 is TGTGCCAGCAGGGAGACAGGGGGGGACAATCAGCCCCAGCATTTT.

The chain carries TRBV6-5 and TRBJ1-2, with no clear D. Germline CDR1 MNHEY, CDR2 SVGAGI. V lost 5 bases and J lost 2, with 12 bases in between. The CDR3 has 14 residues. The CDR3 region has the DNA TGTGCCAGCAGTCGCCTGACCGCAAACTATGGCTACACCTTC. Translation: CASSRLTANYGYTF.

The chain joins TRBV30 to TRBJ1-1; unclear D gene. The CDR3 has 13 residues. CDR1 and CDR2 from the germline V gene are GTSNPN and SVGIG (reference sequence). Trimming cost V 2 bases and J 5 bases, with 12 bases left between them. The CDR3 DNA is TGTGCCTGGAGTATCGACGGCGGGACTGAAGCTTTCTTT. This encodes CAWSIDGGTEAFF.

V usage is TRBV19 and J usage is TRBJ1-3, with D perhaps matching TRBD1 (5 bases). The CDR3 loop spans 14 amino acids. The V gene's germline CDR1 is LNHDA and CDR2 SQIVND (reference sequence). Trimming shortened V by 7 bases and J by 2 bases, and 12 bases separated the two germline ends. The CDR3 is CASTPQVTGNTIYF. In DNA form, the CDR3 reads TGTGCCAGTACCCCACAGGTCACTGGAAACACCATATATTTT.

The V call is TRBV2, the J call TRBJ2-7, with D possibly matching TRBD1 (6 bases). The CDR3 is 13 amino acids. Trimming left V 10 bases short and J 6 bases short, with 19 bases between. Germline assignment: CDR1 SNHLY and CDR2 FYNNEI. The CDR3 protein is CATYRDRSAEQYF. In nucleotides, the CDR3 is TGTGCCACCTACAGGGATCGTTCGGCCGAGCAGTACTTC. The full variable domain, rest sourced from reference TRBV2 and TRBJ2-7, is EPEVTQTPSHQVTQMGQEVILRCVPISNHLYFYWYRQILGQKVEFLVSFYNNEISEKSEIFDDQFSVERPDGSNFTLKIRSTKLEDSAMYFCATYRDRSAEQYFGPGTRLTVT.

This chain links TRBV30 with TRBJ2-7; D unclear. Trimming took off 1 base at V and 4 bases at J, with 14 bases between the two ends. This CDR3 region has 14 residues. Germline values: CDR1 GTSNPN, CDR2 SVGIG (reference sequence). The CDR3 nucleotides read TGTGCCTGGAGTGGACGGGCGCAAACATACGAGCAGTACTTC. It encodes CAWSGRAQTYEQYF.

This clone occurred once. V gene TRBV4-1 combines with J gene TRBJ2-1, with TRBD2 identical over 8 bases. This CDR3 contains 17 residues. Germline values: CDR1 MGHRA, CDR2 YSYEKL. The junction had 13 bases not matched to a gene; V was cut back by 2 bases and J by 7 bases. CDR3 coding DNA: TGCGCCAGCAGCCAATCGGGCGGGACTAGACGCGGGAATGAGCAGTTCTTC. Encoded protein: CASSQSGGTRRGNEQFF.

This chain links TRBV30 with TRBJ2-2; perhaps TRBD2 as D (5 bases). This CDR3 is built from 14 residues. The V gene's germline CDR1 is GTSNPN and CDR2 SVGIG (reference sequence). V was shortened by 4 bases and J by 0 bases, with 9 bases between the two germline ends. CDR3 region: CAWKTDSNTGELFF. CDR3 coding DNA: TGTGCCTGGAAAACGGACTCGAACACCGGGGAGCTGTTTTTT. Complete variable domain (other parts from reference TRBV30 and TRBJ2-2): SQTIHQWPATLVQPVGSPLSLECTVEGTSNPNLYWYRQAAGRGLQLLFYSVGIGQISSEVPQNLSASRPQDRQFILSSKKLLLSDSGFYLCAWKTDSNTGELFFGEGSRLTVL.

The chain couples TRBV9 to TRBJ2-3, with TRBD2 matching over 10 bases. The CDR3 contains 16 residues. V lost 0 bases to trimming and J lost 5 bases; unmatched junction nucleotides: 6. Germline-derived CDR1 and CDR2 are SGDLS and YYNGEE. CDR3 loop: CASSVEPSGRQDTQYF. In DNA form, the CDR3 reads TGTGCCAGCAGCGTAGAGCCTAGCGGGAGACAAGATACGCAGTATTTT.

This chain joins TRBV4-1 and TRBJ2-1; 11 bases fit TRBD2. Germline V gene data show CDR1 as MGHRA and CDR2 as YSYEKL. CDR3 length: 16 residues. With 1 base clipped from V and 7 bases from J, the junction kept 6 bases outside the gene matches. The CDR3 nucleotides read TGCGCCAGCAGCCAAGGACAACTAGCGGGGGTGAATGAGCAGTTCTTC. Its protein product is CASSQGQLAGVNEQFF.

The gene calls are TRBV6-5 and TRBJ1-1; possible D gene TRBD1, 5 bases. The CDR3 runs to 13 residues. Per germline, CDR1 MNHEY and CDR2 SVGAGI. The ends were cut back, 5 bases at V and 7 bases at J, with 14 bases in the middle. The CDR3, as DNA: TGTGCCAGCAGTCCGCAGGGAATCGGTGAAGCTTTCTTT. Translating it yields CASSPQGIGEAFF.

The chain is built from TRBV10-1 and TRBJ1-1; 8 bases align to TRBD1. CDR1 is WNHNN, CDR2 SYGVQD, per germline (reference sequence). The CDR3 loop spans 13 amino acids. J was trimmed by 6 bases and V by 7 bases; bases with no gene match: 7. CDR3 protein: CASNSGGRAEAFF. CDR3 nucleotide sequence: TGCGCCAGCAACTCAGGGGGCAGGGCTGAAGCTTTCTTT.